The 31 T cell receptor beta chains below all came from one sample that was sequenced in a study of T cell clonality in common variable immunodeficiency. Clones were sequenced by immunoSEQ multiplex PCR, and TCRdb holds only the in-frame ones, with some missing. The data show about 64,000 clones, with none appearing a single time. The sequencing input was peripheral blood mononuclear cells. These receptors were collected from a person aged 18 to 75 in good health.

This clone showed up many times. The DNA ends 3 residues before the CDR3 does, and the rest of the CDR3 is filled in from the germline J gene. The V and J genes are TRBV20-1 and TRBJ2-1, with 9 bases lining up with TRBD2. Germline CDR1 is DFQATT and CDR2 is SNEGSKA (reference sequence). The CDR3 extends over 17 amino acids. Trimming cost V 2 bases and J 4 bases; bases outside gene matches: 12. The CDR3 DNA, read in part, is TGCAGTGCTAGACCAATTAGCGGGGGTCCCGGTTACAATGAG. This gives the protein CSARPISGGPGYNE. The full CDR3 protein reads CSARPISGGPGYNEQFF.

This clone was picked up many times. The read finishes 3 residues shy of the CDR3 end, and the germline J gene is used to complete it. J is TRBJ2-7 and V is TRBV20-1, with 8 positions matching TRBD1. The germline CDR1 and CDR2 sequences are DFQATT and SNEGSKA (reference sequence). The CDR3 loop spans 14 amino acids. After removal of 5 bases from V and 2 bases from J, the junction contained 8 bases not matched to a gene. The CDR3 loop is CSAQRQGIPYEQYF. The sequenced part of the CDR3 DNA is TGCAGTGCTCAAAGACAGGGGATCCCCTACGAG.

This clone occurred many times. The CDR3 goes on 3 residues after the read ends, and that part is filled in from the germline J gene. The chain employs TRBV19 and TRBJ2-3; 10 bases line up with TRBD2. V was clipped by 7 bases and J by 0 bases; unmatched bases: 4. CDR1 LNHDA and CDR2 SQIVND come from the germline V gene (reference sequence). This CDR3 spans 15 amino acids. The CDR3: CASNPSGGSTDTQYF. Partial CDR3 DNA: TGTGCCAGTAACCCTAGCGGGGGTAGCACAGATACG.

In its sample, this clone was seen many times. The missing CDR3 end, 3 residues past where the read stops, is filled in from the germline J gene. The rearrangement joins TRBV10-2 to TRBJ1-1; D is possibly TRBD1 (6 bases). The CDR3 spans 13 residues. V lost 6 bases and J 6 bases, leaving 14 bases between the germline ends. Germline V CDR1 and CDR2: WSHSY, SAAADI. This CDR3 is CASRAGAVPEAFF. The CDR3 bases that were read are TGCGCCAGCAGAGCAGGGGCAGTACCTGAA.

The table lists this clone with many counts. At one end the junction does not follow the germline gene, possibly because of a read error. The read terminates 3 residues ahead of where the CDR3 ends, so the germline J gene completes it. This chain links TRBV10-3 with TRBJ2-1; the match to TRBD1 covers 9 bases. Germline V gives CDR1 ENHRY, CDR2 SYGVKD. The CDR3 is 14 amino acids. The CDR3 sequence is CAIREGQGYNEQFF. The CDR3 bases that were read are TGTGCCATCCGTGAGGGACAGGGATACAATGAG.

This clone was recorded many times. The read terminates 3 residues before the CDR3 end, so the remaining end is supplied by the germline J gene. The rearrangement joins TRBV7-1 to TRBJ2-2, with D perhaps TRBD1 (6 bases). TRBV7-1 is an ORF, and what it does is uncertain. The V and J ends lost 3 bases and 2 bases respectively, with 25 bases between them. CDR3 size: 20 residues. The part of the CDR3 DNA that was read is TGTGCCAGCAGCTCCAAACCGGGACAAGGAAAGAAACGAAACACCGGGGAG. It specifies CASSSKPGQGKKRNTGE. The entire CDR3 sequence reads CASSSKPGQGKKRNTGELFF.

This clone was counted many times. The read terminates 3 residues before the CDR3 end, so the remaining end is supplied by the germline J gene. This chain connects TRBV19 to TRBJ1-5; possible D gene TRBD1, 5 bases. Germline values: CDR1 LNHDA, CDR2 SQIVND (reference sequence). CDR3 size: 14 residues. The ends were cut back, 6 bases at V and 2 bases at J, with 11 bases in the middle. The CDR3 here is CASRHGGGNQPQHF. CDR3 DNA, as far as it was read: TGTGCCAGTAGGCATGGGGGGGGCAATCAGCCC.

Many counts were recorded for this clone. The CDR3 end is not reached by the read, which stops 3 residues before it; the germline J gene fills it in. V usage is TRBV20-1 and J usage is TRBJ2-4, with unresolved D. V was pared by 3 bases and J by 0 bases, with 15 bases between. This CDR3 is built from 16 residues. Germline CDR1 is DFQATT and CDR2 is SNEGSKA (reference sequence). The chain's CDR3 is CSARKVLRLAKNIQYF. The DNA read from the CDR3 is TGCAGTGCTAGGAAGGTGCTGAGACTAGCCAAAAACATT.

This clone occurred many times. Read sequence stops 3 residues before the CDR3 end, and the germline J gene provides the missing end. The V gene is TRBV3-1 (or the pseudogene TRBV3-2), the J gene TRBJ1-6, with 8 bases lining up with TRBD1. With 6 bases clipped from V and 9 bases from J, the junction kept 7 bases outside the gene matches. The CDR3 spans 14 residues. Germline-derived CDR1 and CDR2 are LGHDT and YNNKEL (reference sequence). Incomplete CDR3 DNA: TGTGCCAGCAGTGAACAGGGGGGAGGTTCACCC. It encodes CASSEQGGGSP. In full, the CDR3 reads CASSEQGGGSPLHF.

This clone occurred many times. With the read ending 3 residues before the CDR3 end, the germline J gene is used to fill in that end. The chain recombines TRBV18 with TRBJ1-1, with D perhaps matching TRBD1 (5 bases). Germline assignment: CDR1 KGHSH and CDR2 LQKENI. CDR3 length equals 13 residues. CDR3 DNA (partial): TGTGCCAGCTCACCACATGAGGCAGGGGAA. Translated, it gives CASSPHEAGE. The CDR3 in its entirety is CASSPHEAGEAFF.

This clone was recorded at least ten times. The read halts 3 residues ahead of the CDR3 end, with the missing end drawn from the germline J gene. This chain connects TRBV7-9 to TRBJ2-7; 7 nucleotides match TRBD1. This CDR3 has 12 amino acids. Trimming at V came to 2 bases and at J to 6 bases, leaving 1 base not matched to a gene. The V gene's germline CDR1 is SEHNR and CDR2 FQNEAQ (reference sequence). CDR3 DNA (partial): TGTGCCAGCAGCTTACCAGGGGGCGAG. Translation: CASSLPGGE. The CDR3 as a whole reads CASSLPGGEQYF.

This clone showed up many times. The read is 3 residues too short to cover the CDR3 end, so that end is filled in from the germline J gene. V and J are TRBV20-1 and TRBJ2-3; the D is unclear. CDR1 DFQATT and CDR2 SNEGSKA come from the germline V gene (reference sequence). V lost 4 bases to trimming and J lost 0 bases, with 5 bases between them. CDR3 size: 12 residues. The CDR3 DNA, read in part, is TGCAGTGCTAAAACTAGCACAGATACG. It yields the protein CSAKTSTDT. The CDR3 reads in full as CSAKTSTDTQYF.

This clone was counted at least ten times. The read falls 3 residues short of the CDR3 end, and the missing part is taken from the germline J gene. The chain recombines TRBV20-1 with TRBJ2-3; 8 nucleotides agree with TRBD2. V dropped 3 bases and J dropped 4; count of bases not matched to a gene: 12. The CDR3 length is 16 residues. CDR1 and CDR2 (germline): DFQATT, SNEGSKA (reference sequence). CDR3 bases read: TGCAGTGCTAGTGGGTCGGCGAGCGGGAGATCAGATACG. This gives the protein CSASGSASGRSDT. The whole CDR3 is CSASGSASGRSDTQYF.

This clone was recorded at least ten times. The DNA ends 3 residues before the CDR3 does, and the rest of the CDR3 is filled in from the germline J gene. The V call is TRBV30, the J call TRBJ1-2; a possible D gene is TRBD1 (6 bases). Germline loops: CDR1 GTSNPN, CDR2 SVGIG (reference sequence). The CDR3 consists of 17 residues. V gave up 1 base and J gave up 4 bases, with 22 bases separating them. The CDR3 DNA, read in part, is TGTGCCTGGAGTGGGGATTCCGGGACAAGTAAACCCTATGGC. Translated: CAWSGDSGTSKPYG. The whole CDR3 region reads CAWSGDSGTSKPYGYTF.

This clone was detected ten times or more. The read terminates 3 residues before the CDR3 end, so the remaining end is supplied by the germline J gene. The genes are TRBV6-1 and TRBJ2-7, with TRBD1 identical over 10 bases. The ends lost 2 bases at V and 3 bases at J; junction bases unmatched: 4. This CDR3 has 15 amino acids. The germline V gene has CDR1 MNHNS and CDR2 SASEGT. Partial CDR3 DNA: TGTGCCAGCAGTGAAAGGGGGACAGGGGTCTACGAG. It specifies CASSERGTGVYE. The full CDR3 reads CASSERGTGVYEQYF.

The chain's CDR3 is CASNLSGSHAEAFF. The CDR3 DNA, read in part, is TGTGCCAGCAACTTGTCAGGGTCTCATGCTGAA. The V and J genes are TRBV7-9 and TRBJ1-1, with a weak D call TRBD1 (5 bases). The observed sequence ends 3 residues before the CDR3 terminus, with the missing tail filled in from the germline J gene. This CDR3 is built from 14 residues. Germline values: CDR1 SEHNR, CDR2 FQNEAQ (reference sequence). V was clipped by 7 bases and J by 6 bases, with 18 bases between them.

This clone showed up many times. The read is 3 residues too short to cover the CDR3 end, so that end is filled in from the germline J gene. The chain employs TRBV5-1 and TRBJ1-6, with D hard to call. The CDR3 length is 14 residues. V lost 4 bases, J lost 5 bases, and 10 bases lay in between. Germline V gene sequence: CDR1 SGHRS, CDR2 YFSETQ. CDR3 bases read: TGCGCCAGCAGCCCCTCGGGGAATAATTCACCC. Its protein is CASSPSGNNSP. The CDR3 as a whole reads CASSPSGNNSPLHF.

This clone was counted at least ten times. The sequenced fragment ends 3 residues before the CDR3 boundary, so the rest is inferred from the germline J gene. The chain has TRBV19 and TRBJ2-7; 12 bases match TRBD2. The CDR3 has 15 residues. Germline V gene data show CDR1 as LNHDA and CDR2 as SQIVND (reference sequence). With 10 bases clipped from V and 6 bases from J, the junction kept 13 bases outside the gene matches. This chain's CDR3 is CATSETSGSLVEQYF. The part of the CDR3 DNA that was read is TGTGCCACCTCCGAGACTAGCGGGAGTCTCGTCGAG.

This clone showed up many times. Partial CDR3 DNA: TGTGCCTGCAAACAGCCCTCTGGGGCCAACGTC. It yields the protein CACKQPSGANV. Given in full, the CDR3 is CACKQPSGANVLTF. The J gene is TRBJ2-6, the V gene TRBV30; D is ambiguous. Sequencing ends 3 residues short of the CDR3 end; the germline J gene provides the rest. V was cut by 6 bases and J by 0 bases, with 9 bases left in between. The CDR3 runs to 14 residues. Germline CDR1 and CDR2: GTSNPN and SVGIG (reference sequence).

This clone was seen many times. From the germline J gene comes the end of the CDR3, since the read stops 3 residues before it. The chain carries TRBV13 and TRBJ2-5, with TRBD2 matching 11 bases. This CDR3 contains 15 residues. With V trimmed by 5 bases and J by 4 bases, 6 bases remained unmatched. Germline CDR1 reads PRHDT; CDR2 reads FYEKMQ (reference sequence). The CDR3 loop reads CASSELAGVGETQYF. Partial CDR3 DNA: TGTGCCAGCAGCGAACTAGCGGGAGTCGGAGAGACC.

In this sample, this clone turned up many times. CDR3 bases read: TGTGCCAGCAGCCCCGCAGGGGTTTACTACGAG. It is translated as CASSPAGVYYE. Given in full, the CDR3 is CASSPAGVYYEQYF. The chain combines TRBV5-5 with TRBJ2-7, with D perhaps TRBD1 (6 bases). The read comes to an end 3 residues before the CDR3 does, leaving the germline J gene to fill in the end. This CDR3 comprises 14 residues. The germline V gene has CDR1 SGHKS and CDR2 YYEKEE (reference sequence). V lost 4 bases to trimming and J lost 3 bases, with 14 bases between them.

Ten or more counts support this clone. The missing CDR3 end, 3 residues past where the read stops, is filled in from the germline J gene. V gene TRBV20-1 combines with J gene TRBJ2-1; 15 nucleotides match TRBD2. The V gene end was trimmed by 6 bases and the J gene end by 9 bases; junction bases not matched to a gene: 9. The CDR3 spans 15 residues. Germline-derived CDR1 and CDR2 are DFQATT and SNEGSKA (reference sequence). The covered CDR3 bases are TGCAGTGCCCGGACTAGCGGGAGGGCCATCGGTGAG. This encodes CSARTSGRAIGE. The complete CDR3 protein is CSARTSGRAIGEQFF.

This clone occurred many times. The read ends 3 residues shy of where the CDR3 ends; the end is completed using the germline J gene. This rearrangement joins TRBV9 to TRBJ2-6; no firm D call. This CDR3 has 15 amino acids. The germline V and J ends were trimmed by 3 bases and 7 bases, with 14 bases remaining between them. Germline-derived CDR1 and CDR2 are SGDLS and YYNGEE. The part of the CDR3 DNA that was read is TGTGCCAGCAGCGACGATAATCTGGGCGCCAACGTC. Amino acid sequence: CASSDDNLGANV. The full CDR3 protein reads CASSDDNLGANVLTF.

This clone was recorded at least ten times. With the read ending 3 residues before the CDR3 end, the germline J gene is used to fill in that end. V usage is TRBV19 and J usage is TRBJ2-3; 10 bases line up with TRBD1. CDR3 size: 14 residues. From germline, CDR1 is LNHDA and CDR2 SQIVND (reference sequence). The V segment lost 5 bases and the J segment 6 bases; nucleotides outside the gene matches: 5. This CDR3 is CASSRDRGRDTQYF. CDR3 DNA (partial): TGTGCCAGTAGTCGGGACAGGGGTCGGGATACG.

This clone was seen at least ten times. The read stops 3 residues short of the end of the CDR3; the missing end is completed from the germline J gene. V gene TRBV6-2 or TRBV6-3 combines with J gene TRBJ2-7, with D tentatively TRBD1 or TRBD2 (5 bases each). The CDR3 is 16 amino acids. Deletions cut 1 base from V and 3 bases from J, with 16 bases between. From germline, CDR1 is MNHEY and CDR2 SVGEGT. The CDR3 region is CASSYLRGPTNYEQYF. Partial CDR3 DNA: TGTGCCAGCAGTTACTTGAGGGGTCCTACCAACTACGAG.

This clone came up many times. With the read ending 3 residues before the CDR3 end, the germline J gene is used to fill in that end. The J gene is TRBJ2-1, the V gene TRBV2, with 11 positions matching TRBD2. The CDR3 is made up of 15 amino acids. In germline, CDR1 is SNHLY, CDR2 FYNNEI. The V segment lost 7 bases and the J segment 6 bases; nucleotides outside the gene matches: 8. Incomplete CDR3 DNA: TGTGCCAGCAACCTAGCGGGGGGTGTCGGCAATGAG. Residues: CASNLAGGVGNE. The entire CDR3 sequence reads CASNLAGGVGNEQFF.

This clone came up many times. CDR3 sequence reads: CSARERDRNQPQHF. Incomplete CDR3 DNA: TGCAGTGCTAGAGAAAGGGACAGGAATCAGCCC. The rearrangement uses TRBV20-1 and TRBJ1-5; 8 bases line up with TRBD1. The read finishes 3 residues shy of the CDR3 end, and the germline J gene is used to complete it. Trimming at V came to 0 bases and at J to 4 bases, leaving 2 bases not matched to a gene. This CDR3 has 14 residues. Germline V gives CDR1 DFQATT, CDR2 SNEGSKA (reference sequence).

This clone was detected ten times or more. The CDR3 end is not reached by the read, which stops 3 residues before it; the germline J gene fills it in. This chain connects TRBV6-2 or TRBV6-3 to TRBJ2-3; D not certain. CDR1 and CDR2 (germline): MNHEY, SVGEGT. This CDR3 is 14 amino acids long. V was pared by 0 bases and J by 4 bases, with 8 bases between. The CDR3 DNA, read in part, is TGTGCCAGCAGTTACTCTTTGGGCGCAGATACG. Residues: CASSYSLGADT. The CDR3 in full is CASSYSLGADTQYF.

There are a few counts of this clone. Coverage ceases 3 residues before the CDR3 finishes, and the germline J gene fills in the end. The genes are TRBV7-9 and TRBJ2-7; D perhaps matches TRBD1 (6 bases). The CDR3 runs to 15 residues. The V gene lost 5 bases and the J gene lost 3 bases, with 17 bases spanning the gap. Germline assignment: CDR1 SEHNR and CDR2 FQNEAQ (reference sequence). CDR3 DNA (partial): TGTGCCAGCAGCGTAGGCCTGGGGGCCGACTACGAG. This encodes CASSVGLGADYE. The whole CDR3 reads CASSVGLGADYEQYF. Full variable domain (missing parts from reference TRBV7-9 and TRBJ2-7): DTGVSQNPRHKITKRGQNVTFRCDPISEHNRLYWYRQTLGQGPEFLTYFQNEAQLEKSRLLSDRFSAERPKGSFSTLEIQRTEQGDSAMYLCASSVGLGADYEQYFGPGTRLTVT.

This clone has a count of ten or more. The read falls 3 residues short of the CDR3 end, and the missing part is taken from the germline J gene. This sequence joins TRBV20-1 and TRBJ1-1; D is possibly TRBD1 (5 bases). Trimming removed 4 bases from V and 2 bases from J, with 11 bases in between. This CDR3 has 13 residues. The germline V gene encodes CDR1 DFQATT and CDR2 SNEGSKA (reference sequence). The sequenced CDR3 bases are TGCAGTGCTACTGAGGACACTAACACTGAA. This translates into CSATEDTNTE. The full CDR3 sequence reads CSATEDTNTEAFF.

This clone was counted ten times or more. From the germline J gene comes the end of the CDR3, since the read stops 3 residues before it. The chain is built from TRBV30 and TRBJ1-2, with 7 bases fitting TRBD1. CDR3 length equals 13 residues. Germline assignment: CDR1 GTSNPN and CDR2 SVGIG (reference sequence). The ends lost 5 bases at V and 5 bases at J; junction bases unmatched: 8. CDR3 DNA (partial): TGTGCCTGGGTTGACAGGGTTGAGTATGGC. Protein sequence: CAWVDRVEYG. The CDR3 in full is CAWVDRVEYGYTF.